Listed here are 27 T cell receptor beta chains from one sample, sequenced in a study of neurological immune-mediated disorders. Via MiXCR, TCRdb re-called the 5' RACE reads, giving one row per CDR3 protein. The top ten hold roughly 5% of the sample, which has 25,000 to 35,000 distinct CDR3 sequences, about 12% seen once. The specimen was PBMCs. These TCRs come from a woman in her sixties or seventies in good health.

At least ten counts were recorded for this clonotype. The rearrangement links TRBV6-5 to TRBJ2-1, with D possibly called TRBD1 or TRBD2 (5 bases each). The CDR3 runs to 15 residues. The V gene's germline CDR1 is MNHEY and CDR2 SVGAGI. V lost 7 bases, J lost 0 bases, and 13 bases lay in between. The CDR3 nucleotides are TGTGCCAGCACCGAGGGGCATAACTCCTACAATGAGCAGTTCTTC. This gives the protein CASTEGHNSYNEQFF.

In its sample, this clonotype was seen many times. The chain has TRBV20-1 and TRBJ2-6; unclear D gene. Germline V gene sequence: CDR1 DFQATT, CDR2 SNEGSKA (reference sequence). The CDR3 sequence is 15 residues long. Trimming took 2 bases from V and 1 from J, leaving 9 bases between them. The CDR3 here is CSARYIGSGANVLTF. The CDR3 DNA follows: TGCAGTGCTAGATACATCGGATCTGGGGCCAACGTCCTGACTTTC.

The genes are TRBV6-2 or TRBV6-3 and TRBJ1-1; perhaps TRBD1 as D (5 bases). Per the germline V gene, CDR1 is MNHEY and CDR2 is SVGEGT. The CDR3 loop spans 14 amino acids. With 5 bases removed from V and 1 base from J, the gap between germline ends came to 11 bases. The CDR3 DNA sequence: TGTGCCAGCAGTCCGTACACAGGGAACACTGAAGCTTTCTTT. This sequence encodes CASSPYTGNTEAFF.

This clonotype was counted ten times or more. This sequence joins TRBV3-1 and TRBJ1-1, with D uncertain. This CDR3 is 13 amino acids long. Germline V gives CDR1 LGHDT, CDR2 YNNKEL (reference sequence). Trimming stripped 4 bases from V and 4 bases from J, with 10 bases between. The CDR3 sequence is CASSPTGVTEAFF. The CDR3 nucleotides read TGTGCCAGCAGCCCAACGGGCGTCACTGAAGCTTTCTTT.

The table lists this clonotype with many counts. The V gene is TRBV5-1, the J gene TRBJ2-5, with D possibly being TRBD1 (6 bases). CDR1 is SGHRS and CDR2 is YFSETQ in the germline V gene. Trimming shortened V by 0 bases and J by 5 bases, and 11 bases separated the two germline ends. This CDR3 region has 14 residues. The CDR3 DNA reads TGCGCCAGCAGCTTGGATGCAGGGGCTGAGACCCAGTACTTC. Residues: CASSLDAGAETQYF.

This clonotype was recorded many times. The CDR3 sequence: CASSLRTGGNYGYTF. DNA of the CDR3: TGTGCCAGCAGCTTGCGGACAGGGGGCAACTATGGCTACACCTTC. The V call is TRBV5-4, the J call TRBJ1-2; 11 positions agree with TRBD1. The CDR3 has 15 residues. J was trimmed by 2 bases and V by 1 base; bases with no gene match: 1. In germline, CDR1 is SGHNT, CDR2 YYREEE (reference sequence).

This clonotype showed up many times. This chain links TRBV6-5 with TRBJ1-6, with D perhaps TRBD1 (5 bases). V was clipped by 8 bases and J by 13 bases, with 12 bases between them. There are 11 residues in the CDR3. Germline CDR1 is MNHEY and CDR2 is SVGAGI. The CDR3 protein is CASGLKGPLHF. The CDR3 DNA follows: TGTGCCAGCGGCCTAAAGGGGCCCCTCCACTTT.

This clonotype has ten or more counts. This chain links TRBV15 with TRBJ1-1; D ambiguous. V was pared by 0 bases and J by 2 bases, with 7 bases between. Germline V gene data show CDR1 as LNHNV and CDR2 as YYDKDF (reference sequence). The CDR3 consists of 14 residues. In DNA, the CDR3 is TGTGCCACCAGCAGAGATCTGGGAAACACTGAAGCTTTCTTT. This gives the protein CATSRDLGNTEAFF.

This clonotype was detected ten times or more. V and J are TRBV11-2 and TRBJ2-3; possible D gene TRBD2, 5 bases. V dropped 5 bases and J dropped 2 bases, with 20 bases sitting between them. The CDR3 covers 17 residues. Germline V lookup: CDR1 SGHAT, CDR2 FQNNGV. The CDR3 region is CASSRPTAGGSTDTQYF. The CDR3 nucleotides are TGTGCCAGCAGCCGGCCGACGGCGGGCGGTTCCACAGATACGCAGTATTTT.

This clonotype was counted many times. For the CDR3, the DNA is TGTGCCAGCAGGAGAGTGGGGGGCACTTCTAGCACAGATACGCAGTATTTT. It yields the protein CASRRVGGTSSTDTQYF. This rearrangement joins TRBV4-2 to TRBJ2-3; D could derive from TRBD1 or TRBD2 (6 bases each). CDR3 length: 17 amino acids. With 6 bases removed from V and 0 bases from J, the gap between germline ends came to 19 bases. Per germline, CDR1 LGHNA and CDR2 YNFKEQ.

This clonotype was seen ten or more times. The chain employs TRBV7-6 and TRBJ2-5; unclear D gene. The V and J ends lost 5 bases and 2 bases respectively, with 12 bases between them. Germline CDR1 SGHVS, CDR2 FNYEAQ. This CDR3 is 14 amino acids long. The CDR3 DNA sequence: TGTGCCAGCAGCCTCAACGGACCACAAGAGACCCAGTACTTC. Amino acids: CASSLNGPQETQYF.

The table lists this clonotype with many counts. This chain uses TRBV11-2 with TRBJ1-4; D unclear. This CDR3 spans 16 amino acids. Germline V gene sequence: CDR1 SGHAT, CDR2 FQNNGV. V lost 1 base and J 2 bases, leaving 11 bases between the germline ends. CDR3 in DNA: TGTGCCAGCAGCTTAGGCCGGCGCTCGACTAATGAAAAACTGTTTTTT. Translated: CASSLGRRSTNEKLFF.

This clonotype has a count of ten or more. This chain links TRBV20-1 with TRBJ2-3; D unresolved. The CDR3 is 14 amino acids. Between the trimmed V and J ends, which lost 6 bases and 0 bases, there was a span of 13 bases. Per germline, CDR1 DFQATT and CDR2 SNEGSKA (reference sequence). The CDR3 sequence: CSAIRSDSTDTQYF. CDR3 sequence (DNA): TGCAGTGCAATAAGGTCGGATAGCACAGATACGCAGTATTTT.

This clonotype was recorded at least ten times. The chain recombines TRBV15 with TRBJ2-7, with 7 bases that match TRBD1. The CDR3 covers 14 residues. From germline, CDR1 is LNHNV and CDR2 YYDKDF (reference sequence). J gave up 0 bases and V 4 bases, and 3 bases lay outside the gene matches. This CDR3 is CATSTRDSSYEQYF. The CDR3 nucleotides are TGTGCCACCAGCACCCGGGACAGCTCCTACGAGCAGTACTTC. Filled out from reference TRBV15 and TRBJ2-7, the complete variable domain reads DAMVIQNPRYQVTQFGKPVTLSCSQTLNHNVMYWYQQKSSQAPKLLFHYYDKDFNNEADTPDNFQSRRPNTSFCFLDIRSPGLGDTAMYLCATSTRDSSYEQYFGPGTRLTVT.

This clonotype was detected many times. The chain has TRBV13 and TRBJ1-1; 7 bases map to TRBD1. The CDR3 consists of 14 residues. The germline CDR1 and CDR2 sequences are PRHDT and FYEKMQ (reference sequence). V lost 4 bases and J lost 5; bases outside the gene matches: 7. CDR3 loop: CASSYYRGGTEAFF. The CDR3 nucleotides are TGTGCCAGCAGCTATTACAGGGGAGGGACTGAAGCTTTCTTT.

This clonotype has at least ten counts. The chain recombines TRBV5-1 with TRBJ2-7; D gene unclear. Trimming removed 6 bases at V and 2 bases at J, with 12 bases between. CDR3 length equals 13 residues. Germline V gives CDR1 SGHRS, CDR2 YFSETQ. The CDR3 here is CASTPDPTYEQYF. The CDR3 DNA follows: TGCGCCAGCACTCCCGATCCGACCTACGAGCAGTACTTC. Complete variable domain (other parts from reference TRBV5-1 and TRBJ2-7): KAGVTQTPRYLIKTRGQQVTLSCSPISGHRSVSWYQQTPGQGLQFLFEYFSETQRNKGNFPGRFSGRQFSNSRSEMNVSTLELGDSALYLCASTPDPTYEQYFGPGTRLTVT.

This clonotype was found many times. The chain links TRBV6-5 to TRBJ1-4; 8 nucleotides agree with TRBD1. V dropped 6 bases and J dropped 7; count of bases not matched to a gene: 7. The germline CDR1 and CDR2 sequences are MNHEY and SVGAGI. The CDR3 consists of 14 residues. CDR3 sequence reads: CASRGQGAGEKLFF. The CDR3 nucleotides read TGTGCCAGCAGGGGTCAGGGGGCAGGTGAAAAACTGTTTTTT.

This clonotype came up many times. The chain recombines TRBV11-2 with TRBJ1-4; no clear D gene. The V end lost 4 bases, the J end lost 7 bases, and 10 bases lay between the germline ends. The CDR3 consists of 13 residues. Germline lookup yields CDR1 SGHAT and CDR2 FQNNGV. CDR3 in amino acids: CASSSQSGEKLFF. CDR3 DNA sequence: TGTGCCAGCAGCTCGCAGAGCGGTGAAAAACTGTTTTTT.

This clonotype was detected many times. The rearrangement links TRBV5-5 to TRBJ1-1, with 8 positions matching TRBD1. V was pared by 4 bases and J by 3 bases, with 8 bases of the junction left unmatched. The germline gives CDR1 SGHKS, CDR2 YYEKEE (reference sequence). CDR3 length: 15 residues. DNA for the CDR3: TGTGCCAGCAGCCGGACAGGGAAAGGGGACACTGAAGCTTTCTTT. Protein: CASSRTGKGDTEAFF.

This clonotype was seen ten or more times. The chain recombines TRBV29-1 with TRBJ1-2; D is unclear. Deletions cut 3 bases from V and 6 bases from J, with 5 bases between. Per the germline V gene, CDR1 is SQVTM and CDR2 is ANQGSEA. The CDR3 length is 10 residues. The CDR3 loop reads CSVDSDGYTF. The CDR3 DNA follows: TGCAGCGTTGATTCGGATGGCTACACCTTC.

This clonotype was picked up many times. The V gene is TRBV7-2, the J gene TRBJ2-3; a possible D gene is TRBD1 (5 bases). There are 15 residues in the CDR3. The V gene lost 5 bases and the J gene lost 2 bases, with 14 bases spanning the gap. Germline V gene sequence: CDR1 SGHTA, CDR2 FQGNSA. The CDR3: CASSLMQGNTDTQYF. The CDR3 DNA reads TGTGCCAGCAGCCTCATGCAGGGCAACACAGATACGCAGTATTTT.

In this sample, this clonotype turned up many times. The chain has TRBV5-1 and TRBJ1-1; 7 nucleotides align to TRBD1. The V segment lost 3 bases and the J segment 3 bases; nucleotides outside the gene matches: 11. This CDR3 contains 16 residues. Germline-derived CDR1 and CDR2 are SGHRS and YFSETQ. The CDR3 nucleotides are TGCGCCAGCAGCTACCGGGGGGTCCAGGGGGACACTGAAGCTTTCTTT. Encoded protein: CASSYRGVQGDTEAFF.

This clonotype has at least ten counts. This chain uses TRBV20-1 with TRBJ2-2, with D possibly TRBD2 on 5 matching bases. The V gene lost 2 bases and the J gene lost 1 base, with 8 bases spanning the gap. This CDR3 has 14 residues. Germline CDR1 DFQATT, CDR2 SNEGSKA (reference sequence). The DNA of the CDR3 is TGCAGTGCTAGAAAGGCGGGGAACACCGGGGAGCTGTTTTTT. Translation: CSARKAGNTGELFF.

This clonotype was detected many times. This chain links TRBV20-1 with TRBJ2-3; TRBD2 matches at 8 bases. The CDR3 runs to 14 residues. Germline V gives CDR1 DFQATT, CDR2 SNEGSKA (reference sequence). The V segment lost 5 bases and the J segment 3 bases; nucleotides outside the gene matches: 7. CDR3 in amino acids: CSAPKRGWTDTQYF. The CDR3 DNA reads TGCAGTGCTCCAAAGCGGGGGTGGACAGATACGCAGTATTTT.

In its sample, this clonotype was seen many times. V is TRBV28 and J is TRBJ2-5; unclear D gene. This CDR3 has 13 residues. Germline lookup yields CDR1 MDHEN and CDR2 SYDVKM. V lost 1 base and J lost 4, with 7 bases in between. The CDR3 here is CASSLFSVETQYF. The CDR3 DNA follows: TGTGCCAGCAGTTTATTCAGCGTAGAGACCCAGTACTTC. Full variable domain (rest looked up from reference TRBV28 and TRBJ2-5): DVKVTQSSRYLVKRTGEKVFLECVQDMDHENMFWYRQDPGLGLRLIYFSYDVKMKEKGDIPEGYSVSREKKERFSLILESASTNQTSMYLCASSLFSVETQYFGPGTRLLVL.

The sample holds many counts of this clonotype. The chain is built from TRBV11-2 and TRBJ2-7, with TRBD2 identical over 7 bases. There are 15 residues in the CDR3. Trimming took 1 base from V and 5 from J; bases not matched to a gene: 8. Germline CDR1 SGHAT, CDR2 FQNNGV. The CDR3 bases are TGTGCCAGCAGCTTAGTCTCGGGGGGTCGAAACGAGCAGTACTTC. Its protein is CASSLVSGGRNEQYF.

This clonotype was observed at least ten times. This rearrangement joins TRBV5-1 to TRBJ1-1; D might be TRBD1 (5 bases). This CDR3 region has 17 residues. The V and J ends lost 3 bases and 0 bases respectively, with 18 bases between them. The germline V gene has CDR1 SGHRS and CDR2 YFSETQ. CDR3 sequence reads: CASSSTGQGRVNTEAFF. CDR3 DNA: TGCGCCAGCAGCTCGACGGGGCAGGGTAGAGTGAACACTGAAGCTTTCTTT.